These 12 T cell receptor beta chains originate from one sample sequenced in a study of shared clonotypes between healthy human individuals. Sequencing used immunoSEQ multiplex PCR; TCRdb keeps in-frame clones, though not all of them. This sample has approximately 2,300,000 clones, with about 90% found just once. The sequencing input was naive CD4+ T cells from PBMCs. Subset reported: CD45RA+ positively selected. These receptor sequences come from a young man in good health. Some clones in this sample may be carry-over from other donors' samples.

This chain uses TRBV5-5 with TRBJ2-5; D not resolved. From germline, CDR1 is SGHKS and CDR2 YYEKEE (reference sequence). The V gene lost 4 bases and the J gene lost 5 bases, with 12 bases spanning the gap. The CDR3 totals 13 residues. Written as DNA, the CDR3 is TGTGCCAGCAGCCCGCCCTTTGGGGAGACCCAGTACTTC. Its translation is CASSPPFGETQYF.

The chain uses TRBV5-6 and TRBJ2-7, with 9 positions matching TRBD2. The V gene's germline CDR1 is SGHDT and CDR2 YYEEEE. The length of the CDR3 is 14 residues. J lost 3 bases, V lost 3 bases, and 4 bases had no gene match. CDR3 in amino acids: CASSWGSGSYEQYF. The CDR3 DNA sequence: TGTGCCAGCAGCTGGGGTAGCGGGAGCTACGAGCAGTACTTC.

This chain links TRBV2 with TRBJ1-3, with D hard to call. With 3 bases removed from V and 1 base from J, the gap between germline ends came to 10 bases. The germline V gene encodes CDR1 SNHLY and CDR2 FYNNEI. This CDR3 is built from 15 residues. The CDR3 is CASSDGRRSGNTIYF. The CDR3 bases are TGTGCCAGCAGTGACGGGAGGAGATCTGGAAACACCATATATTTT.

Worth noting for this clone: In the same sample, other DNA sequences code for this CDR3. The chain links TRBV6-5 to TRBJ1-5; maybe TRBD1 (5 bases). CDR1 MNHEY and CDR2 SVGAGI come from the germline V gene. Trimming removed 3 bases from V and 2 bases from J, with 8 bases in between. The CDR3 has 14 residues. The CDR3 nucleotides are TGTGCCAGCAGTTATCGGGGGGGCAATCAGCCCCAGCATTTT. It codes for CASSYRGGNQPQHF.

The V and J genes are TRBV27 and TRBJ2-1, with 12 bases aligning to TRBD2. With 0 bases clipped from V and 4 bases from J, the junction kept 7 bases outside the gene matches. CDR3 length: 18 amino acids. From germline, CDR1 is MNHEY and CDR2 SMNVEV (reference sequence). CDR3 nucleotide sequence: TGTGCCAGCAGTTTATCAGCGTGGCTAGCGGGAGGGTACAATGAGCAGTTCTTC. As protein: CASSLSAWLAGGYNEQFF.

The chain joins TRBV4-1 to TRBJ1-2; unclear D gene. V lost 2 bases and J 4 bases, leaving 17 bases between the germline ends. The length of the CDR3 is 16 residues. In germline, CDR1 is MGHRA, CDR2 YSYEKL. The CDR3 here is CASSQSPRPEPYGYTF. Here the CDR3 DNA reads TGCGCCAGCAGCCAATCTCCCAGGCCGGAGCCCTATGGCTACACCTTC.

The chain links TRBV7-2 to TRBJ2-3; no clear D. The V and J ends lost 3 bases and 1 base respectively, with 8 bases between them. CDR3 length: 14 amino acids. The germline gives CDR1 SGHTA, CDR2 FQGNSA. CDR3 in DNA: TGTGCCAGCAGCTTTCACTACCGCACAGATACGCAGTATTTT. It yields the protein CASSFHYRTDTQYF.

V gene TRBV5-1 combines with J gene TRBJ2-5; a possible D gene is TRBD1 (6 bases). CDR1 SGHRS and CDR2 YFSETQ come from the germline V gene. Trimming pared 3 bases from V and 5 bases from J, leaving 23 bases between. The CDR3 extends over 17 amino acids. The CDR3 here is CASSWLFRDTLGETQYF. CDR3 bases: TGCGCCAGCAGCTGGCTCTTCCGGGACACCTTAGGGGAGACCCAGTACTTC.

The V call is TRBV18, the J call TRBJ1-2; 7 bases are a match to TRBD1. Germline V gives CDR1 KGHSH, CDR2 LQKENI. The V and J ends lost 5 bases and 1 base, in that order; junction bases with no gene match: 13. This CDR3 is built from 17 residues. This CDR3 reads CASSAAGGGGLNYGYTF. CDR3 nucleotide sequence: TGTGCCAGCTCAGCCGCAGGGGGAGGTGGACTTAACTATGGCTACACCTTC.

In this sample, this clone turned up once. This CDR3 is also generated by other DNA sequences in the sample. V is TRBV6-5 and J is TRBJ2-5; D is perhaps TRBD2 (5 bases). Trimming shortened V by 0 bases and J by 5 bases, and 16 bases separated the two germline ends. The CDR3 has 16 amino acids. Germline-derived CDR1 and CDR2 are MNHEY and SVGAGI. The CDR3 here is CASSYSSLRGGETQYF. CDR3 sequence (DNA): TGTGCCAGCAGTTACTCGAGCTTACGGGGTGGGGAGACCCAGTACTTC.

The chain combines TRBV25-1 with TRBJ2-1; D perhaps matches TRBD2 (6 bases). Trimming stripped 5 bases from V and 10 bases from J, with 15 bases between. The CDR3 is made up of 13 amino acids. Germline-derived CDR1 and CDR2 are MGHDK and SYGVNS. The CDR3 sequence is CASSNRGMREQFF. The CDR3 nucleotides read TGTGCCAGCAGTAACCGGGGGATGAGGGAGCAGTTCTTC.

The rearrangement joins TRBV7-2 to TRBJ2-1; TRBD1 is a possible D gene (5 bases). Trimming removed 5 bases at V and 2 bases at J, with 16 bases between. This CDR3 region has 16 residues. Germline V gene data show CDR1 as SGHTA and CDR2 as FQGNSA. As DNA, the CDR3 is TGTGCCAGCAGCAATCAGGGAATAGGGGCCTACAATGAGCAGTTCTTC. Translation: CASSNQGIGAYNEQFF.